The clone carrying this T cell receptor beta chain was picked up many times. Its target is not known. This record comes from a study of response to subunit inactivated influenza vaccine. Findings and caveats of the study: Every seasonal influenza vaccination brings in few new T cells, the authors suggested.

TCRdb passed the RT-PCR reads through MiXCR, listing each CDR3 protein once. This sample carries about 530,000 distinct CDR3 sequences, roughly 12% of them seen once, and the ten largest clones take roughly 10%. In germline, CDR1 is SGHKS, CDR2 YYEKEE (reference sequence). This CDR3 is built from 16 residues. The V and J ends lost 0 bases and 0 bases respectively, with 10 bases between them. The gene calls are TRBV5-5 and TRBJ1-3, with no clear D. The sequences come from PBMCs from blood, collected on the day of vaccination. This TCR derives from a man in his forties or fifties who received an inactivated influenza vaccine. The CDR3 region is CASSLGWRSSGNTIYF. The CDR3 DNA reads as TGTGCCAGCAGCTTGGGGTGGAGGAGCTCTGGAAACACCATATATTTT.